These T cell receptor beta chains were read from a single sample in a study of cytomegalovirus exposure and HLA in healthy donors. Profiled with immunoSEQ multiplex PCR; TCRdb holds only in-frame clones, not every one. Found here are approximately 160,000 clones, around 78% of them singletons; the top ten hold roughly 0.99%. Material for sequencing was PBMCs. All receptors come from a middle-aged woman in good health and CMV-seronegative. Each CDR3 is given with its conserved first and last residue. D genes are given only for firm matches. Expanded clones get a size class; other rows say once, few or many, or leave the size out.

j_call,v_call,d_call,clone_size,cdr3_aa,cdr3_nt
TRBJ1-1,TRBV28,NA,once,CASSFEQRELIEAFF,TGTGCCAGCAGTTTTGAGCAGAGGGAATTGATTGAAGCTTTCTTT
TRBJ2-2,TRBV12-5,NA,once,CASGLGQSNTGELFF,TGTGCTAGTGGTCTTGGACAGTCGAACACCGGGGAGCTGTTTTTT
TRBJ2-2,TRBV11-3,NA,few,CASSPRTLNTGELFF,TGTGCCAGCAGCCCCCGGACTTTAAACACCGGGGAGCTGTTTTTT
TRBJ1-5,TRBV5-8,TRBD1,NA,CASSSPGQGSRPQHF,TGTGCCAGCAGCTCCCCGGGACAGGGCTCCCGGCCCCAGCATTTT
TRBJ2-2,TRBV7-9,NA,NA,CASSSEISTDTGELFF,TGTGCCAGCAGCTCCGAGATAAGCACAGACACCGGGGAGCTGTTTTTT
TRBJ2-5,TRBV7-2,TRBD2,once,CASSLGLAGGETQYF,TGTGCCAGCAGCTTAGGGCTAGCGGGAGGTGAGACCCAGTACTTC
TRBJ2-1,TRBV7-3,NA,once,CASSNGKPSDEQFF,TGTGCCAGCAGCAACGGTAAGCCCTCCGATGAGCAGTTCTTC
TRBJ1-4,TRBV27,TRBD1,NA,CASSQTRGRGEKLFF,TGTGCCAGCAGCCAGACCAGGGGGCGAGGAGAAAAACTGTTTTTT
TRBJ1-2,TRBV5-1,TRBD1,NA,CASSPGQGVRGYTF,TGCGCCAGCAGCCCGGGACAGGGGGTCCGCGGCTACACCTTC
TRBJ2-7,TRBV27,NA,NA,CASSIAEGYEQYF,TGTGCCAGCAGTATAGCGGAGGGATACGAGCAGTACTTC
TRBJ2-5,TRBV6-4,TRBD2,NA,CASSDPRSGRAGLEETQYF,TGTGCCAGCAGTGACCCGAGAAGCGGGAGGGCGGGACTGGAGGAGACCCAGTACTTC
TRBJ2-5,TRBV5-1,TRBD2,NA,CASSQNSGRRETQYF,TGCGCCAGCAGCCAGAATAGCGGGAGAAGAGAGACCCAGTACTTC
TRBJ1-4,TRBV28,NA,NA,CASGSPGALATNEKLFF,TGTGCCAGCGGATCCCCAGGGGCGCTTGCAACTAATGAAAAACTGTTTTTT
TRBJ1-5,TRBV6-1,NA,NA,CASSELGAKNQPQHF,TGTGCCAGCAGTGAACTGGGGGCAAAGAATCAGCCCCAGCATTTT
TRBJ1-1,TRBV2,TRBD1,NA,CASSYRQGAGTEAFF,TGTGCCAGCAGTTACCGACAGGGGGCAGGCACTGAAGCTTTCTTT
TRBJ2-7,TRBV5-1,NA,NA,CASRKGEEDEQYF,TGCGCCAGCAGGAAAGGGGAAGAGGACGAGCAGTACTTC
TRBJ2-7,TRBV6-5,TRBD1,NA,CASGDRGLSYEQYF,TGTGCCAGCGGGGACAGGGGCCTCTCCTACGAGCAGTACTTC
TRBJ2-4,TRBV27,TRBD2,few,CASSSPSGTSGRENIQYF,TGTGCCAGCAGTTCTCCTTCCGGGACTAGCGGGAGGGAAAACATTCAGTACTTC
TRBJ1-1,TRBV29-1,TRBD1,NA,CSQGQGAFPTEAFF,TGCAGCCAAGGACAGGGAGCCTTTCCCACTGAAGCTTTCTTT
TRBJ2-3,TRBV29-1,NA,NA,CSVEDYRKATDTQYF,TGCAGCGTTGAAGATTACAGAAAGGCAACAGATACGCAGTATTTT
TRBJ2-1,TRBV27,NA,NA,CASSSQGNEQFF,TGTGCCAGCAGTTCACAGGGAAATGAGCAGTTCTTC
TRBJ2-7,TRBV7-9,NA,NA,CASSLDPSNEQYF,TGTGCCAGCAGCTTAGATCCAAGCAACGAGCAGTACTTC
TRBJ1-1,TRBV18,NA,NA,CASSPGLNTEAFF,TGTGCCAGCTCACCAGGCCTCAACACTGAAGCTTTCTTT
TRBJ2-7,TRBV6-1,TRBD2,NA,CASGTSDDSYEQYF,TGTGCCAGCGGGACTAGCGATGACTCCTACGAGCAGTACTTC
TRBJ2-2,TRBV6-6,NA,NA,CASSLGGSGGELFF,TGTGCCAGCAGCCTAGGAGGATCGGGCGGGGAGCTGTTTTTT
TRBJ2-1,TRBV9,NA,NA,CASSLRLDNEQFF,TGTGCCAGCAGCCTCCGACTAGACAATGAGCAGTTCTTC
TRBJ2-1,TRBV14,TRBD2,NA,CASSQVPSGRAYRYNEQFF,TGTGCCAGCAGCCAAGTCCCAAGCGGGAGAGCCTATAGGTACAATGAGCAGTTCTTC
TRBJ1-2,TRBV5-1,TRBD1,NA,CASSLETGGSQGGYTF,TGCGCCAGCAGCTTGGAGACAGGGGGCTCTCAGGGCGGCTACACCTTC
TRBJ1-1,TRBV28,NA,NA,CASTHGEGSEAFF,TGTGCCAGCACCCATGGGGAGGGATCTGAAGCTTTCTTT
TRBJ1-2,TRBV7-9,NA,NA,CASTPWGLYGYTF,TGTGCCAGCACCCCGTGGGGCCTCTATGGCTACACCTTC
TRBJ1-5,TRBV6-5,NA,NA,CASSPGRGNQPQHF,TGTGCCAGCAGTCCAGGGCGCGGCAATCAGCCCCAGCATTTT
TRBJ2-7,TRBV7-2,TRBD2,NA,CASSPRGGRFYEQYF,TGTGCCAGCAGCCCCCGGGGAGGGCGCTTCTACGAGCAGTACTTC
TRBJ2-3,TRBV5-1,NA,NA,CASSLRDDSDTQYF,TGCGCCAGCAGCCTGCGGGACGACTCAGATACGCAGTATTTT
TRBJ2-1,TRBV4-2,TRBD2,once,CASSKSGSHNEQFF,TGTGCCAGCAGCAAGAGCGGGAGTCACAATGAGCAGTTCTTC
TRBJ2-7,TRBV9,TRBD2,few,CASSPQLAANIVYF,TGTGCCAGCAGCCCTCAGCTAGCGGCGAACATTGTTTACTTC
TRBJ2-1,TRBV5-1,NA,NA,CASSLFSSYNEQFF,TGCGCCAGCAGCTTGTTCAGCTCCTACAATGAGCAGTTCTTC
TRBJ2-7,TRBV11-3,TRBD2,NA,CASGGAGKYEQYF,TGTGCCAGCGGGGGAGCGGGAAAGTACGAGCAGTACTTC
TRBJ2-2,TRBV28,NA,few,CASSLPLGGTGELFF,TGTGCCAGCAGTCTCCCCCTTGGGGGGACCGGGGAGCTGTTTTTT
TRBJ1-1,TRBV2,NA,NA,CASLVAVMNTEAFF,TGTGCCAGCTTGGTGGCAGTTATGAACACTGAAGCTTTCTTT
TRBJ1-5,TRBV7-9,NA,few,CASSYGGTGQPQHF,TGTGCCAGCAGCTACGGGGGTACGGGACAGCCCCAGCATTTT
TRBJ2-1,TRBV6-1,TRBD1,once,CATIGTGLNEQFF,TGTGCCACCATTGGGACAGGTCTCAATGAGCAGTTCTTC
TRBJ2-6,TRBV19,NA,NA,CASSIGLPSGANVLTF,TGTGCCAGTAGTATCGGACTCCCCTCTGGGGCCAACGTCCTGACTTTC
TRBJ2-2,TRBV19,NA,NA,CASSFSSNTGELFF,TGTGCCAGTAGTTTTTCATCGAACACCGGGGAGCTGTTTTTT
TRBJ1-2,TRBV6-5,TRBD1,once,CASSYRDSYGYTF,TGTGCCAGCAGTTACAGGGACAGCTATGGCTACACCTTC